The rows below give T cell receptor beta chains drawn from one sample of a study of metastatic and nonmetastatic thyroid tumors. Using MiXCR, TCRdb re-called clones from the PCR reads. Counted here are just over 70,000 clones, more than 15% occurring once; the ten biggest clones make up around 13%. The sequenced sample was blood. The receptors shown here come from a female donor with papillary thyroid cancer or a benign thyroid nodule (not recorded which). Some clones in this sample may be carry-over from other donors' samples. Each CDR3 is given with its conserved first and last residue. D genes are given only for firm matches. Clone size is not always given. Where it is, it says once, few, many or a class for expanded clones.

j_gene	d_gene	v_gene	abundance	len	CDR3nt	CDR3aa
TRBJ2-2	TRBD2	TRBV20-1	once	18	TGCAGTGCTAGAAGGTGGACTAGCGGCCTTACGAACACCGGGGAGCTGTTTTTT	CSARRWTSGLTNTGELFF
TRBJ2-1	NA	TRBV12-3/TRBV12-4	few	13	TGTGCCAGCAGTTTGAAAGGATACAATGAGCAGTTCTTC	CASSLKGYNEQFF
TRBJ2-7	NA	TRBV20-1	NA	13	TGCAGTGCTAGAGAGAGCGGTACCTACGAGCAGTACTTC	CSARESGTYEQYF
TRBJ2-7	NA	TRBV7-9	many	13	TGTGCCAGCAGCTTATTCGGCGGGTACGAGCAGTACTTC	CASSLFGGYEQYF
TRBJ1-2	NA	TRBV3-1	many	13	TGTGCCAGCAGCCAAACGACGGTCTATGGCTACACCTTC	CASSQTTVYGYTF
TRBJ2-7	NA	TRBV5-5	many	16	TGTGCCAGCAGCCCCACTTACAGGGCTCCTTATTACGAGCAGTACTTC	CASSPTYRAPYYEQYF
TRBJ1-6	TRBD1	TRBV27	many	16	TGTGCCAGCAGGGCCGGGACAGGGGGCATTAATTCACCCCTCCACTTT	CASRAGTGGINSPLHF
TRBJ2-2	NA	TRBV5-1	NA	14	TGCGCCAGCAGCACCAACGGAGACACCGGGGAGCTGTTTTTT	CASSTNGDTGELFF
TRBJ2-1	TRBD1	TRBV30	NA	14	TGTGCCTGGGGAGGGACAGGGAGTTACAATGAGCAGTTCTTC	CAWGGTGSYNEQFF
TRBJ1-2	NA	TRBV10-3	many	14	TGTGCCATCAGTAAGCAGGCCACTAACTATGGCTACACCTTC	CAISKQATNYGYTF
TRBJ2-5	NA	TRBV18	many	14	TGTGCCAGCTCACAGTCGGGACTCAGTGAGACCCAGTACTTC	CASSQSGLSETQYF
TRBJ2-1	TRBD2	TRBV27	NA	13	TGTGCCAGCAGCGGACTAGAGGTGGATGAGCAGTTCTTC	CASSGLEVDEQFF
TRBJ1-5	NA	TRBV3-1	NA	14	TGTGCCAGCAGCCAATGGCAGAGCGGTCAGCCCCAGCATTTT	CASSQWQSGQPQHF